Listed below are T cell receptor beta chains from one sample, sequenced in a study of blood T cell repertoires in COVID-19. The assay was immunoSEQ multiplex PCR, and TCRdb's table has in-frame clones only and misses some. The sample consists of more than 45,000 clones, approximately 87% of them appearing once. The sample taken for sequencing was peripheral blood. The receptors stem from a woman aged 60 to 75 with COVID-19, enrolled during active disease. CDR3s include the opening cysteine and the closing phenylalanine or tryptophan. A D gene is named only where the DNA matches it firmly. Clone size appears in some rows only: once, few, many, or a class for an expanded clone.

>.|.|TRBJ1-4|TRBV5-1
CASSLGLGPRGSTNEKLFF
TGCGCCAGCAGCTTGGGTCTCGGTCCACGGGGTTCAACTAATGAAAAACTGTTTTTT
>TRBD1|.|TRBJ2-6|TRBV7-3
CASSPPGQGIRYSGANVLTF
TGTGCCAGCAGCCCCCCGGGACAGGGAATAAGATACTCTGGGGCCAACGTCCTGACTTTC
>.|.|TRBJ1-3|TRBV30
CAWSVPQSGNTIYF
TGTGCCTGGAGTGTACCCCAGTCTGGAAACACCATATATTTT
>.|.|TRBJ2-7|TRBV2
CASTYRASAYEQYF
TGTGCCAGCACTTACAGGGCGTCGGCCTACGAGCAGTACTTC
>TRBD1|.|TRBJ1-1|TRBV6-5
CASSKGQGRTEAFF
TGTGCCAGCAGTAAGGGACAGGGGCGGACTGAAGCTTTCTTT
>.|.|TRBJ2-7|TRBV20-1
CSADSYEQYF
TGCAGTGCTGACAGCTACGAGCAGTACTTC
>.|.|TRBJ2-2|TRBV29-1
CSVEMVATGELFF
TGCAGCGTTGAAATGGTAGCGACCGGGGAGCTGTTTTTT
>TRBD2|.|TRBJ2-2|TRBV2
CASSPSRLAGAGELFF
TGTGCCAGCAGCCCATCCCGACTAGCAGGCGCCGGGGAGCTGTTTTTT
>.|.|TRBJ2-7|TRBV14
CASSQAYEQYF
TGTGCCAGCAGCCAAGCTTACGAGCAGTACTTC
>TRBD1|.|TRBJ2-6|TRBV7-2
CASSPDSGQVLSGANVLTF
TGTGCCAGCAGCCCCGATTCGGGACAGGTTCTCTCTGGGGCCAACGTCCTGACTTTC
>TRBD1|.|TRBJ1-5|TRBV4-1
CASSHNTGGLNQPQHF
TGCGCCAGCAGCCACAATACAGGGGGCCTGAATCAGCCCCAGCATTTT
>.|.|TRBJ2-1|TRBV21-1
CASSVRSGRQYNEQFF
TGTGCCAGCAGCGTACGAAGCGGGAGGCAGTACAATGAGCAGTTCTTC
>.|.|TRBJ1-1|TRBV13
CASSMGTRDLMAEAFF
TGTGCCAGCAGCATGGGAACCAGGGACTTGATGGCTGAAGCTTTCTTT
>.|once|TRBJ1-2|TRBV2
CASSVRQSSNYGYTF
TGTGCCAGCAGTGTACGACAGTCCTCTAACTATGGCTACACCTTC
>.|.|TRBJ2-7|TRBV29-1
CSVVQGHTNTYEQYF
TGCAGCGTTGTACAGGGACATACCAATACCTACGAGCAGTACTTC
>TRBD2|once|TRBJ2-5|TRBV4-1
CASSQGTSGRWETQYF
TGCGCCAGCAGCCAGGGGACTAGCGGGAGATGGGAGACCCAGTACTTC
>.|.|TRBJ1-1|TRBV30
CAWSRRVATEAFF
TGTGCCTGGAGTCGGAGGGTGGCCACTGAAGCTTTCTTT
>.|.|TRBJ2-7|TRBV2
CASRRLAVEQYF
TGTGCCAGCAGACGATTAGCGGTCGAGCAGTACTTC